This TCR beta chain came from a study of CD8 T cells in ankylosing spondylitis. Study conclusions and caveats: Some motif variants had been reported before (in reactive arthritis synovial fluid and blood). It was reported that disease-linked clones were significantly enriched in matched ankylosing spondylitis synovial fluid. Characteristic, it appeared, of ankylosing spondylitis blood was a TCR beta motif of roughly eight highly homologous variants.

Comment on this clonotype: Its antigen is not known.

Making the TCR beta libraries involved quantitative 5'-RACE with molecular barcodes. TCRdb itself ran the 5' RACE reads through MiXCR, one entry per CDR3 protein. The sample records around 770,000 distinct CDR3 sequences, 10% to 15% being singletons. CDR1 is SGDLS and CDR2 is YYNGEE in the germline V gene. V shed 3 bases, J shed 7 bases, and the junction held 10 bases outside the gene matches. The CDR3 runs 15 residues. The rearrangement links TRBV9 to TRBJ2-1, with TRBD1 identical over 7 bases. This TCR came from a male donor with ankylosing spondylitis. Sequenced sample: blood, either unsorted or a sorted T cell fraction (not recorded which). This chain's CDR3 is CASSATGTSKNEQFF. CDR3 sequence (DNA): TGTGCCAGCAGCGCGACAGGGACCTCTAAGAATGAGCAGTTCTTC.